This T cell receptor beta chain was obtained from a study of control samples from healthy donors and cancer patients. Per germline, CDR1 SGHTA and CDR2 FQGNSA. This CDR3 has 14 residues. V was pared by 2 bases and J by 3 bases, with 8 bases between. Assay: immunoSEQ multiplex PCR; the TCRdb copy retains only in-frame clones and omits some. The table lists approximately 170,000 clones, just over 85% of them singletons, with 4.5% to 6% in the top ten. This clone was recorded once. The receptor comes from a woman aged 25 to 39 in good health. The chain couples TRBV7-2 to TRBJ1-3, with D possibly matching TRBD1 (5 bases). The source material was blood. CDR3 sequence (DNA): TGTGCCAGCAGCTTATTCGGGGGTGGAAACACCATATATTTT. It specifies CASSLFGGGNTIYF.